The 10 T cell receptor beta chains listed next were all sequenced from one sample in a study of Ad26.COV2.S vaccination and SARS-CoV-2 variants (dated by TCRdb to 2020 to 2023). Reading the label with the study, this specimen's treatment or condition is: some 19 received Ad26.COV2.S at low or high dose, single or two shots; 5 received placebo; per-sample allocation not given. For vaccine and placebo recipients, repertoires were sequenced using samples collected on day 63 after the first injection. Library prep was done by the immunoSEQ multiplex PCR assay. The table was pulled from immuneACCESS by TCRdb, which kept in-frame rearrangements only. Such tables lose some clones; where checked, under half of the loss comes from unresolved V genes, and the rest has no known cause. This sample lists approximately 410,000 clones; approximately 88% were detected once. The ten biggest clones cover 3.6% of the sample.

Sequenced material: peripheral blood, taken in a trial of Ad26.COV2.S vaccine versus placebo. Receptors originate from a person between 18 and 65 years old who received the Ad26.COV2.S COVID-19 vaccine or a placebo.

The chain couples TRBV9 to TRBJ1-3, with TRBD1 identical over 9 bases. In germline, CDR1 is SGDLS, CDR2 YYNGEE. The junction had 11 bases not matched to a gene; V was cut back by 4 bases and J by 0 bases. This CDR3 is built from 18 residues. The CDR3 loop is CASSSRGQGFSSGNTIYF. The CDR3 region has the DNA TGTGCCAGCAGCTCGAGGGGACAGGGTTTTTCCTCTGGAAACACCATATATTTT.

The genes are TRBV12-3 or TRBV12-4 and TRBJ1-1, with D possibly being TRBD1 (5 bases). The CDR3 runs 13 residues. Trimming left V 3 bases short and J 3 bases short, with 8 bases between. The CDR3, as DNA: TGTGCCAGCAGTTTTGGGGCGTACACTGAAGCTTTCTTT. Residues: CASSFGAYTEAFF.

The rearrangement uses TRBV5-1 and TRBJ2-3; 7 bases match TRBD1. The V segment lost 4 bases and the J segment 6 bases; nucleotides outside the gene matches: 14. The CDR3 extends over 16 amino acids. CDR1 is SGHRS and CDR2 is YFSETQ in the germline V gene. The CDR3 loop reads CASSPRQGPSLDTQYF. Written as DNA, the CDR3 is TGCGCCAGCAGCCCGAGACAGGGACCGAGCCTCGATACGCAGTATTTT. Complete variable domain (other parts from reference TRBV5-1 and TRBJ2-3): KAGVTQTPRYLIKTRGQQVTLSCSPISGHRSVSWYQQTPGQGLQFLFEYFSETQRNKGNFPGRFSGRQFSNSRSEMNVSTLELGDSALYLCASSPRQGPSLDTQYFGPGTRLTVL.

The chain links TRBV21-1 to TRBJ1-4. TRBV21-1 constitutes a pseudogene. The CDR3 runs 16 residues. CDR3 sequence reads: CASTERVGLEDEKLFF. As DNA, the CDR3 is TGTGCCAGCACCGAGAGGGTCGGTCTTGAGGATGAAAAACTGTTTTTT.

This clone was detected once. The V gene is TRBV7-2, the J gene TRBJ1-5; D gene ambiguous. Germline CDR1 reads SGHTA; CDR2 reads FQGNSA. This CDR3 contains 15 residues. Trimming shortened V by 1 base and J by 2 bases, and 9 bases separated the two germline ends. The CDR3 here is CASSLDGRGNQPQHF. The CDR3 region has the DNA TGTGCCAGCAGCTTAGACGGGAGGGGCAATCAGCCCCAGCATTTT.

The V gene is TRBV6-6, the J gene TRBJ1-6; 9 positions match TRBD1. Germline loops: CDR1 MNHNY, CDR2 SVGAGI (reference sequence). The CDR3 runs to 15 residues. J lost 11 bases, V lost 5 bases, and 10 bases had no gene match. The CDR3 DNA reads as TGTGCCAGCAGTCACACAGGGGGCGCATCACCACCCCTCCACTTT. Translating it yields CASSHTGGASPPLHF.

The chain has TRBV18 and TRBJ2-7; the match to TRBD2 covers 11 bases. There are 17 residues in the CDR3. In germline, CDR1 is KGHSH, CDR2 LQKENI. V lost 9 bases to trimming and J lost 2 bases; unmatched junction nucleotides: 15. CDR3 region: CASSRLAGTTEAYEQYF. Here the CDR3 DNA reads TGTGCCAGTTCCAGACTAGCGGGGACGACCGAAGCCTACGAGCAGTACTTC.

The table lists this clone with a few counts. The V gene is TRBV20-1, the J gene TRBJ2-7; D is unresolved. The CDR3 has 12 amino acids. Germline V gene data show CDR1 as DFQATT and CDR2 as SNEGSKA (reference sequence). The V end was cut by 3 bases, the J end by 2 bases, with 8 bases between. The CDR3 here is CSASFEAYEQYF. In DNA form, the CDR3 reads TGCAGTGCTAGTTTTGAAGCCTACGAGCAGTACTTC.

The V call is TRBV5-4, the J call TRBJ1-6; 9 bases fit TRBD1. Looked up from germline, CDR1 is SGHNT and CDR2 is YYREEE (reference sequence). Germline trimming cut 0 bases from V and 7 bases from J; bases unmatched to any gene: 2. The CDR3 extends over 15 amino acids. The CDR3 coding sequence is TGTGCCAGCAGCTTGGAGGGACAGGGAAATTCACCCCTCCACTTT. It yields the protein CASSLEGQGNSPLHF.

The CDR3 bases are TGTGCCAGCAGCTTGCCGGGACTAGCGGGGGGGCCCACAGATACGCAGTATTTT. Translation gives CASSLPGLAGGPTDTQYF. The chain is built from TRBV5-6 and TRBJ2-3; TRBD2 agrees at 16 bases. V shed 1 base, J shed 2 bases, and the junction held 4 bases outside the gene matches. Germline loops: CDR1 SGHDT, CDR2 YYEEEE. This CDR3 is 18 amino acids long.